The 32 T cell receptor beta chains below come from one sample, sequenced in a study of blood T cell repertoires in COVID-19. Assay: immunoSEQ multiplex PCR; the TCRdb copy retains only in-frame clones and omits some. The repertoire consists of over 55,000 clones, with about 91% occurring once and the leading ten covering 2% to 2.5%. Sequencing was carried out using peripheral blood. These receptor sequences come from a man aged 55-75 years with acute or convalescent COVID-19.

This clone was seen a single time. This chain links TRBV28 with TRBJ1-5; 9 bases agree with TRBD1. Per germline, CDR1 MDHEN and CDR2 SYDVKM. V lost 5 bases to trimming and J lost 2 bases; unmatched junction nucleotides: 10. This CDR3 has 17 amino acids. CDR3 DNA: TGTGCCAGCAGTGCCTCCGGGACAGGGTATGGCAATCAGCCCCAGCATTTT. It codes for CASSASGTGYGNQPQHF.

The V call is TRBV11-2, the J call TRBJ1-2; D uncertain. This CDR3 spans 14 amino acids. Trimming cost V 5 bases and J 2 bases, with 12 bases left between them. Germline V CDR1 and CDR2: SGHAT, FQNNGV. Written as DNA, the CDR3 is TGTGCCAGCAGCCTTGCAGGAACCAACTATGGCTACACCTTC. Amino acid sequence: CASSLAGTNYGYTF.

The chain is built from TRBV5-6 and TRBJ1-4; D unclear. The CDR3 runs to 15 residues. Between the trimmed V and J ends, which lost 1 base and 4 bases, there was a span of 11 bases. The V gene's germline CDR1 is SGHDT and CDR2 YYEEEE. The CDR3 loop reads CASSLFRGGNEKLFF. CDR3 nucleotide sequence: TGTGCCAGCAGCTTGTTTCGGGGAGGTAATGAAAAACTGTTTTTT.

This rearrangement joins TRBV10-3 to TRBJ1-4; 9 bases map to TRBD1. This CDR3 spans 15 amino acids. Trimming cost V 4 bases and J 8 bases; bases outside gene matches: 8. Germline loops: CDR1 ENHRY, CDR2 SYGVKD. The CDR3 sequence: CAISALQGAGEKLFF. The DNA for the CDR3 is TGTGCCATCAGTGCCCTACAGGGGGCGGGCGAAAAACTGTTTTTT.

The rearrangement uses TRBV6-6 and TRBJ2-7, with 8 nucleotides matching TRBD2. The V gene's germline CDR1 is MNHNY and CDR2 SVGAGI (reference sequence). The CDR3 consists of 15 residues. The junction had 5 bases not matched to a gene; V was cut back by 0 bases and J by 4 bases. CDR3 region: CASSYSNSGAYEQYF. In DNA, the CDR3 is TGTGCCAGCAGTTACTCGAATAGCGGGGCATACGAGCAGTACTTC.

The chain couples TRBV7-3 to TRBJ1-3; 10 nucleotides line up with TRBD1. Germline-derived CDR1 and CDR2 are SGHTA and FQGTGA. With V trimmed by 5 bases and J by 1 base, 5 bases remained unmatched. The CDR3 length is 16 residues. CDR3 nucleotides: TGTGCCAGCAGCATGACAGGGGGCTCTTCTGGAAACACCATATATTTT. This translates into CASSMTGGSSGNTIYF.

There are a few counts of this clone. This chain links TRBV19 with TRBJ1-1; TRBD1 is a possible D gene (5 bases). This CDR3 region has 16 residues. Germline V gene data show CDR1 as LNHDA and CDR2 as SQIVND (reference sequence). Trimming took 4 bases from V and 3 from J, leaving 18 bases between them. This chain's CDR3 is CASSKPPGTGDTEAFF. Here the CDR3 DNA reads TGTGCCAGTAGTAAACCCCCTGGGACGGGGGACACTGAAGCTTTCTTT.

CDR3 region: CASSVGSGETQYF. The CDR3 coding sequence is TGTGCCAGCAGCGTCGGCTCCGGGGAGACCCAGTACTTC. This chain joins TRBV9 and TRBJ2-5; unclear D gene. From germline, CDR1 is SGDLS and CDR2 YYNGEE. V lost 2 bases and J 5 bases, leaving 10 bases between the germline ends. The CDR3 is 13 amino acids.

This clone is a singleton in its sample. This chain uses TRBV5-1 with TRBJ1-1; the match to TRBD1 covers 7 bases. The CDR3 totals 15 residues. CDR1 and CDR2 (germline): SGHRS, YFSETQ. The V and J ends lost 4 bases and 4 bases, in that order; junction bases with no gene match: 10. The DNA for the CDR3 is TGCGCCAGCAGCCTGGGGTCAGGGGGTGGCACTGAAGCTTTCTTT. Protein: CASSLGSGGGTEAFF.

This clone was detected once. The chain has TRBV7-2 and TRBJ1-5; D ambiguous. Germline CDR1 SGHTA, CDR2 FQGNSA. This CDR3 region has 16 residues. Trimming cost V 5 bases and J 2 bases, with 16 bases left between them. The CDR3 loop is CASSPGGVLGNQPQHF. For the CDR3, the DNA is TGTGCCAGCAGCCCCGGTGGTGTATTGGGCAATCAGCCCCAGCATTTT.

The genes are TRBV5-4 and TRBJ1-4; possible D gene TRBD1, 6 bases. V dropped 2 bases and J dropped 5 bases, with 7 bases sitting between them. Germline CDR1 reads SGHNT; CDR2 reads YYREEE (reference sequence). There are 13 residues in the CDR3. The CDR3 nucleotides are TGTGCCAGCAGCTTACAGGGAAATGAAAAACTGTTTTTT. Amino acid sequence: CASSLQGNEKLFF.

This chain joins TRBV19 and TRBJ2-7, with D tentatively TRBD1 (5 bases). The CDR3 spans 14 residues. V lost 3 bases, J lost 2 bases, and 11 bases lay in between. From germline, CDR1 is LNHDA and CDR2 SQIVND (reference sequence). DNA of the CDR3: TGTGCCAGTAGTATTTCAGGGTCAACCTACGAGCAGTACTTC. It translates to CASSISGSTYEQYF.

This clone appeared a single time. This chain links TRBV2 with TRBJ1-2; a possible D gene is TRBD1 (5 bases). This CDR3 has 15 amino acids. CDR1 and CDR2 from the germline V gene are SNHLY and FYNNEI. Trimming left V 6 bases short and J 6 bases short, with 20 bases between. CDR3 DNA: TGTGCCAGCAGCCAAGCGGCTGCCGGGGGGGATGGCTACACCTTC. It encodes CASSQAAAGGDGYTF.

This chain uses TRBV30 with TRBJ2-3; TRBD2 is a possible D gene (7 bases). The CDR3 totals 13 residues. V lost 3 bases and J lost 9, with 16 bases in between. Germline V gene sequence: CDR1 GTSNPN, CDR2 SVGIG (reference sequence). As DNA, the CDR3 is TGTGCCTGGAGGAGGGGCGGGGGCTTAACGCAGTATTTT. Translated, it gives CAWRRGGGLTQYF.

The V and J genes are TRBV28 and TRBJ1-2; no reliable D call. V was trimmed by 2 bases and J by 3 bases, leaving 7 bases between them. CDR3 length equals 13 residues. CDR1 and CDR2 (germline): MDHEN, SYDVKM. The CDR3 region is CASSLREDYGYTF. In DNA, the CDR3 is TGTGCCAGCAGTTTAAGGGAGGACTATGGCTACACCTTC.

This chain uses TRBV19 with TRBJ1-5; the match to TRBD1 covers 10 bases. The CDR3 has 18 amino acids. Trimming cost V 3 bases and J 3 bases; bases outside gene matches: 11. CDR1 and CDR2 from the germline V gene are LNHDA and SQIVND (reference sequence). The CDR3 sequence is CASSMFPVRQGANQPQHF. CDR3 DNA sequence: TGTGCCAGTAGTATGTTTCCGGTTAGACAGGGGGCCAATCAGCCCCAGCATTTT.

The sample holds a few counts of this clone. This chain connects TRBV7-2 to TRBJ1-5, with D unclear. Germline V gene data show CDR1 as SGHTA and CDR2 as FQGNSA. This CDR3 spans 16 amino acids. Trimming stripped 1 base from V and 1 base from J, with 11 bases between. For the CDR3, the DNA is TGTGCCAGCAGCTTAGTGGCGGTTGGGAGCAATCAGCCCCAGCATTTT. This gives the protein CASSLVAVGSNQPQHF.

CDR3 residues: CASSYRVNTEAFF. DNA for the CDR3: TGTGCCAGCAGTTACAGGGTTAACACTGAAGCTTTCTTT. The V call is TRBV5-6, the J call TRBJ1-1; D perhaps matches TRBD1 (6 bases). The germline gives CDR1 SGHDT, CDR2 YYEEEE. V gave up 5 bases and J gave up 2 bases, with 10 bases separating them. The CDR3 contains 13 residues.

V usage is TRBV28 and J usage is TRBJ1-5; a possible D gene is TRBD1 (6 bases). The CDR3 totals 14 residues. Germline V gives CDR1 MDHEN, CDR2 SYDVKM. V dropped 4 bases and J dropped 1 base, with 8 bases sitting between them. The CDR3 protein is CASSWTVSNQPQHF. The CDR3 nucleotides are TGTGCCAGCAGTTGGACAGTAAGCAATCAGCCCCAGCATTTT. The whole variable domain, remainder taken from reference TRBV28 and TRBJ1-5, is DVKVTQSSRYLVKRTGEKVFLECVQDMDHENMFWYRQDPGLGLRLIYFSYDVKMKEKGDIPEGYSVSREKKERFSLILESASTNQTSMYLCASSWTVSNQPQHFGDGTRLSIL.

This chain uses TRBV7-2 with TRBJ2-7, with 9 bases lining up with TRBD2. Germline CDR1 reads SGHTA; CDR2 reads FQGNSA. V was pared by 5 bases and J by 5 bases, with 7 bases of the junction left unmatched. The CDR3 is 14 residues long. Here the CDR3 DNA reads TGTGCCAGCAGCCTCGGGACTAGCTTCAACGAGCAGTACTTC. This encodes CASSLGTSFNEQYF.

In this sample, this clone turned up once. V is TRBV5-6 and J is TRBJ2-5; 8 bases map to TRBD2. The germline CDR1 and CDR2 sequences are SGHDT and YYEEEE. The CDR3 sequence is 14 residues long. V lost 5 bases, J lost 4 bases, and 7 bases stayed unmatched. The CDR3 DNA sequence: TGTGCCAGCAGTAAATCGGCGGGGGGAGAGACCCAGTACTTC. The encoded protein is CASSKSAGGETQYF.

The chain recombines TRBV6-2 or TRBV6-3 with TRBJ2-7; 7 bases fit TRBD1. CDR3 size: 17 residues. CDR1 and CDR2 (germline): MNHEY, SVGEGT. The V gene end was trimmed by 0 bases and the J gene end by 1 base; junction bases not matched to a gene: 9. In DNA form, the CDR3 reads TGTGCCAGCAGTTACTCCACCTTGGGACAGCCATCCTACGAGCAGTACTTC. Translation: CASSYSTLGQPSYEQYF.

This clone has just one count. This chain uses TRBV4-3 with TRBJ2-1, with 8 bases lining up with TRBD2. The length of the CDR3 is 15 residues. CDR1 is LGHNA, CDR2 YSLEER, per germline. V lost 1 base and J lost 9; bases outside the gene matches: 8. The CDR3 region is CASSQGLGLVGEQFF. CDR3 nucleotides: TGCGCCAGCAGCCAAGGGCTGGGACTAGTAGGTGAGCAGTTCTTC.

Comments on this clone: Additional DNA sequences in this sample encode the identical CDR3. The rearrangement uses TRBV5-5 and TRBJ1-3, with D perhaps matching TRBD1 (5 bases). V was pared by 4 bases and J by 0 bases, with 11 bases between. In germline, CDR1 is SGHKS, CDR2 YYEKEE (reference sequence). The CDR3 runs to 15 residues. The CDR3 loop is CASSPGGDSGNTIYF. DNA for the CDR3: TGTGCCAGCAGCCCAGGAGGGGACTCTGGAAACACCATATATTTT.

The chain joins TRBV9 to TRBJ2-6; D is unclear. Germline values: CDR1 SGDLS, CDR2 YYNGEE. Trimming took 4 bases from V and 0 from J, leaving 8 bases between them. CDR3 size: 15 residues. The CDR3 DNA is TGTGCCAGCAGCCCGAGTATCTCTGGGGCCAACGTCCTGACTTTC. Translation: CASSPSISGANVLTF.

The chain joins TRBV28 to TRBJ2-1; D is possibly TRBD1 (6 bases). The V and J ends lost 8 bases and 0 bases respectively, with 14 bases between them. The CDR3 is 15 amino acids. Per germline, CDR1 MDHEN and CDR2 SYDVKM. CDR3 coding DNA: TGTGCCAGCGCCGGGACAATCAGCTCCTACAATGAGCAGTTCTTC. The encoded protein is CASAGTISSYNEQFF.

The chain couples TRBV25-1 to TRBJ2-7; a weak D match, TRBD1 (6 bases). V gave up 4 bases and J gave up 12 bases, with 16 bases separating them. The CDR3 loop spans 12 amino acids. Germline CDR1 is MGHDK and CDR2 is SYGVNS. As DNA, the CDR3 is TGTGCCAGCAGTGCATCGACAGGAAACCCGTACTTC. It yields the protein CASSASTGNPYF.

V usage is TRBV7-9 and J usage is TRBJ2-7, with D possibly TRBD2 on 6 matching bases. Trimming cost V 7 bases and J 5 bases, with 21 bases left between them. The germline V gene encodes CDR1 SEHNR and CDR2 FQNEAQ (reference sequence). The CDR3 is made up of 15 amino acids. CDR3 DNA: TGTGCCAGCACCCCCCCCCAGGCGGAGGGTAACGAGCAGTACTTC. Protein sequence: CASTPPQAEGNEQYF.

In nucleotides, the CDR3 is TGTGCCAGCAGCCCTAGCGGGAGTCTAACAGATACGCAGTATTTT. It translates to CASSPSGSLTDTQYF. This chain joins TRBV6-4 and TRBJ2-3, with 10 bases matching TRBD2. CDR1 and CDR2 (germline): MRHNA, SNTAGT. The length of the CDR3 is 15 residues. Trimming at V came to 6 bases and at J to 3 bases, leaving 6 bases not matched to a gene.

The CDR3 spells CASSPGQRYQPQHF. CDR3 nucleotides: TGTGCCAGCAGCCCGGGACAAAGGTATCAGCCCCAGCATTTT. The rearrangement uses TRBV4-2 and TRBJ1-5; a weak D match, TRBD1 (6 bases). Germline values: CDR1 LGHNA, CDR2 YNFKEQ. V lost 4 bases and J lost 5, with 12 bases in between. The CDR3 is made up of 14 amino acids.

The CDR3 protein is CASSQRGQGTNEKLFF. In DNA, the CDR3 is TGCGCCAGCAGCCAACGAGGACAGGGAACTAATGAAAAACTGTTTTTT. This rearrangement joins TRBV5-1 to TRBJ1-4, with 8 bases identical to TRBD1. The CDR3 sequence is 16 residues long. V shed 4 bases, J shed 1 base, and the junction held 6 bases outside the gene matches. Looked up from germline, CDR1 is SGHRS and CDR2 is YFSETQ.

A single count supports this clone. The V gene is TRBV4-3, the J gene TRBJ1-1; D perhaps matches TRBD1 (6 bases). The CDR3 length is 17 residues. From germline, CDR1 is LGHNA and CDR2 YSLEER. Trimming pared 4 bases from V and 0 bases from J, leaving 18 bases between. The CDR3 nucleotides are TGCGCCAGCAGCCGGACGGACAGACTGATTATGAACACTGAAGCTTTCTTT. It specifies CASSRTDRLIMNTEAFF.